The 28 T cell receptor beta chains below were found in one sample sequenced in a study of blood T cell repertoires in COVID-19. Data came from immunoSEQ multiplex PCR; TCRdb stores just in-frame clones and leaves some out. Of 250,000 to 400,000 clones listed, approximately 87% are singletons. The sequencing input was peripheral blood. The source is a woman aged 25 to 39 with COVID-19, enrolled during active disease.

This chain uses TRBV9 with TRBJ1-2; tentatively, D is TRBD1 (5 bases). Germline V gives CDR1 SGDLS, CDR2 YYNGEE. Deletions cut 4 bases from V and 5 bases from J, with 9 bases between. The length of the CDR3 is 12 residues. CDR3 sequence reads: CASSQGEYGYTF. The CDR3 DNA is TGTGCCAGCAGCCAGGGCGAATATGGCTACACCTTC.

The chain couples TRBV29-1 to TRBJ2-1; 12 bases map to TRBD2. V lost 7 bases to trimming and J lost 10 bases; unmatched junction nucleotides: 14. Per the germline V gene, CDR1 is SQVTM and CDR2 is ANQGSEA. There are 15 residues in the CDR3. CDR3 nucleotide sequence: TGCAGCGGGTGGACTAGCGGGATTCGGGCAGACGAGCAGTTCTTC. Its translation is CSGWTSGIRADEQFF.

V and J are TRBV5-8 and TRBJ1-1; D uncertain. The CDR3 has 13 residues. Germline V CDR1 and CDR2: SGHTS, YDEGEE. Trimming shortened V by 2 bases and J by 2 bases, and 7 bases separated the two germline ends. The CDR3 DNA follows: TGTGCCAGCAGCTTCAGAGGAAACACTGAAGCTTTCTTT. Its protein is CASSFRGNTEAFF.

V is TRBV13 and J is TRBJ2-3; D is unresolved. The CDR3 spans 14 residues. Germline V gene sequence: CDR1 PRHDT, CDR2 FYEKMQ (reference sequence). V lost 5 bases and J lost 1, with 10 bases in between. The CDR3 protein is CASSPMPGTDTQYF. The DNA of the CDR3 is TGTGCCAGCAGCCCCATGCCGGGCACAGATACGCAGTATTTT.

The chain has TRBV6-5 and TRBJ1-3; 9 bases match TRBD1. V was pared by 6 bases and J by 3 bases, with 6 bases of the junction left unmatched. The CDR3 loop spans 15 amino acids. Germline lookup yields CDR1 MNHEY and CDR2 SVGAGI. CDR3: CASRSQGASGNTIYF. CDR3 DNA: TGTGCCAGCAGGTCACAGGGGGCAAGTGGAAACACCATATATTTT.

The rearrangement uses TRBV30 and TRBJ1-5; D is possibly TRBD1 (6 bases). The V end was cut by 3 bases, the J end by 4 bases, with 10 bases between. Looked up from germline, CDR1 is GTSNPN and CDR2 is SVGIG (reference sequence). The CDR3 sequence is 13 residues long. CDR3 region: CAWSQGSNQPQHF. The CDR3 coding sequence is TGTGCCTGGAGCCAGGGGTCGAATCAGCCCCAGCATTTT.

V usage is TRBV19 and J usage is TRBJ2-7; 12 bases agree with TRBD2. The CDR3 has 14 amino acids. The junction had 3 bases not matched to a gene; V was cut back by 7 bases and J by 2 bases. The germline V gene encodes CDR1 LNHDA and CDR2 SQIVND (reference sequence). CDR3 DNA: TGTGCCAGTACTAGCGGGAGGGGCGCCTACGAGCAGTACTTC. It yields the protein CASTSGRGAYEQYF.

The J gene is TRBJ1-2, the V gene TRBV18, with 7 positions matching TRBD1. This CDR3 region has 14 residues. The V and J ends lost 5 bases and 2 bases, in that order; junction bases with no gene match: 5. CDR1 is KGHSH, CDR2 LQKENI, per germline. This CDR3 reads CASSYGQDNYGYTF. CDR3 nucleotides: TGTGCCAGCTCATACGGACAGGACAACTATGGCTACACCTTC.

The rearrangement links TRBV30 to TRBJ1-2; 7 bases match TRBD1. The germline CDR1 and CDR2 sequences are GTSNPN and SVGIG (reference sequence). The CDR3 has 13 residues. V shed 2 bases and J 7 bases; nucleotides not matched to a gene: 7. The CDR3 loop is CAWSSLTGLGYTF. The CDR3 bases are TGTGCCTGGAGTTCCTTGACAGGGCTTGGCTACACCTTC.

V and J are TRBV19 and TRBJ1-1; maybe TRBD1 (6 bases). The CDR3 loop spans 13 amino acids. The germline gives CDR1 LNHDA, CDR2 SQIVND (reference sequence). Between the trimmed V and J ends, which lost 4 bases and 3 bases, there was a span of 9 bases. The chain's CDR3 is CASSTDRHTEAFF. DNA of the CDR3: TGTGCCAGTAGTACCGACAGGCACACTGAAGCTTTCTTT.

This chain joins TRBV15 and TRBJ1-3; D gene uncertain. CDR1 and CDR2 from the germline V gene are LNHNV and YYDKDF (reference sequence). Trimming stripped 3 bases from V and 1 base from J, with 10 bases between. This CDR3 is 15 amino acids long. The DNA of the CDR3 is TGTGCCACCAGCAGCAGGACTGGATCTGGAAACACCATATATTTT. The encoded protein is CATSSRTGSGNTIYF.

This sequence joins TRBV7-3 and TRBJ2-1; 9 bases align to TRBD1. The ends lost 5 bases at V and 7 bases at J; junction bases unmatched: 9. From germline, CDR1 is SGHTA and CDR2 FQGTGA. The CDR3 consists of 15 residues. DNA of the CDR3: TGTGCCAGCAGCATGGGACAGGGTGTAAGAAATGAGCAGTTCTTC. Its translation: CASSMGQGVRNEQFF.

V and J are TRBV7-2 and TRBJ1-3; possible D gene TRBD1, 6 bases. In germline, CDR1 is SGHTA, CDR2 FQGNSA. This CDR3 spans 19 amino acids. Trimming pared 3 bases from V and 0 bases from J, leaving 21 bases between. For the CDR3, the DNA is TGTGCCAGCAGCTTCAGTTACACGGGGGGCGGGAGCTCTGGAAACACCATATATTTT. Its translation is CASSFSYTGGGSSGNTIYF.

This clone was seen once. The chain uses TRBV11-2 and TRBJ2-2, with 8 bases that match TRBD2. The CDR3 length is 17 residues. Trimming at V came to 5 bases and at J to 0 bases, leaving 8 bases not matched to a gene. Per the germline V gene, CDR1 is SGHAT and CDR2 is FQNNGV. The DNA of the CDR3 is TGTGCCAGCAGCCGTGGACTAGCAGTATCGAACACCGGGGAGCTGTTTTTT. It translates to CASSRGLAVSNTGELFF.

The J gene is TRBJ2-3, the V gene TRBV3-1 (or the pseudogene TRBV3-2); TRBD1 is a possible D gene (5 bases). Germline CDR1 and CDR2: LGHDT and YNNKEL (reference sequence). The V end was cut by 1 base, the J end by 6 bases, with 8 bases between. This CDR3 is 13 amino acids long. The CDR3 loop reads CASSQAPGDTQYF. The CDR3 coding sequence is TGTGCCAGCAGCCAAGCCCCAGGGGATACGCAGTATTTT.

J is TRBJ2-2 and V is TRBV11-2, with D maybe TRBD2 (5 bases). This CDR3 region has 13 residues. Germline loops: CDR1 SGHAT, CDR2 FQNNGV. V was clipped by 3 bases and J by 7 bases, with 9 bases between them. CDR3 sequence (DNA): TGTGCCAGCAGCTTCCCCCGGGGCGGGGAGCTGTTTTTT. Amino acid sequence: CASSFPRGGELFF.

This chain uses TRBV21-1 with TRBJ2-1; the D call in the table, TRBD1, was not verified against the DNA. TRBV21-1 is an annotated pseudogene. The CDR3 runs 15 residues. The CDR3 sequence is CASSKEPRVWDEQFF. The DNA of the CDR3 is TGTGCCAGCAGCAAAGAACCCAGGGTGTGGGATGAGCAGTTCTTC.

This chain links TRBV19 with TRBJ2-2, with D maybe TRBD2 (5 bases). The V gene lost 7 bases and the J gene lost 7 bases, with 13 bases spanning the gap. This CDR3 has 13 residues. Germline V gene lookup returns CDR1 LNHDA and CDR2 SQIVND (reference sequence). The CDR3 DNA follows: TGTGCCAGTAACAAGGGAGAGATCGGGGAGCTGTTTTTT. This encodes CASNKGEIGELFF.

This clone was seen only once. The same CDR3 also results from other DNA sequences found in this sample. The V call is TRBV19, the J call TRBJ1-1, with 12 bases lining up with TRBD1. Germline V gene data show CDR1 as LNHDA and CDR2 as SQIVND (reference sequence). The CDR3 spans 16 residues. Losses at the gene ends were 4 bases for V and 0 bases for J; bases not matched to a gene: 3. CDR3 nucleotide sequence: TGTGCCAGTAGTAAGGGGACAGGGGGCATGAACACTGAAGCTTTCTTT. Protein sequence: CASSKGTGGMNTEAFF.

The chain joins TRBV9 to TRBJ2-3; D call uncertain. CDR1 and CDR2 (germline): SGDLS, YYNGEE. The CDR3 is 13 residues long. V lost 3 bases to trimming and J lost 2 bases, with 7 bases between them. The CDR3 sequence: CASSAEDTDTQYF. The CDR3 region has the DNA TGTGCCAGCAGCGCTGAGGACACAGATACGCAGTATTTT.

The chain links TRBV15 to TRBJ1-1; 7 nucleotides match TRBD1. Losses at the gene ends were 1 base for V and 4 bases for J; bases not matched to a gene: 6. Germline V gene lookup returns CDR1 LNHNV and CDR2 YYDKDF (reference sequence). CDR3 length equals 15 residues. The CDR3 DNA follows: TGTGCCACCAGCAGAGCCTGGGACAGCGCCACTGAAGCTTTCTTT. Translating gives CATSRAWDSATEAFF. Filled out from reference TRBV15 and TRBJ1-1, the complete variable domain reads DAMVIQNPRYQVTQFGKPVTLSCSQTLNHNVMYWYQQKSSQAPKLLFHYYDKDFNNEADTPDNFQSRRPNTSFCFLDIRSPGLGDTAMYLCATSRAWDSATEAFFGQGTRLTVV.

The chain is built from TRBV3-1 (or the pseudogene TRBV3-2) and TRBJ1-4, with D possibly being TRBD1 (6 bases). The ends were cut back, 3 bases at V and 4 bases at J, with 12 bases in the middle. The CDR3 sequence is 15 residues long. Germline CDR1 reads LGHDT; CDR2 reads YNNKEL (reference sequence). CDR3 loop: CASSQGANGNEKLFF. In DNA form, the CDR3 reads TGTGCCAGCAGCCAGGGGGCTAACGGTAATGAAAAACTGTTTTTT.

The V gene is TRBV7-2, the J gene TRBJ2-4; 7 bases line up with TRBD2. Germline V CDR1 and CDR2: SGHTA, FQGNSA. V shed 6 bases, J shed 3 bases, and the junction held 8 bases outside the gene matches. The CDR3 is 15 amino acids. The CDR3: CASSQVSGGKNIQYF. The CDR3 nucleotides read TGTGCCAGCAGTCAAGTATCGGGGGGCAAAAACATTCAGTACTTC.

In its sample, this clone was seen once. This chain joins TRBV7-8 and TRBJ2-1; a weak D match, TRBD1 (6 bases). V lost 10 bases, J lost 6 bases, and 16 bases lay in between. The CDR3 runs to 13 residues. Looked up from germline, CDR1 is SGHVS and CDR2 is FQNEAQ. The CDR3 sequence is CATTSGTSNEQFF. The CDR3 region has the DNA TGTGCCACCACTTCCGGGACATCCAATGAGCAGTTCTTC. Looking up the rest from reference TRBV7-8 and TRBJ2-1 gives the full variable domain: GAGVSQSPRYKVAKRGQDVALRCDPISGHVSLFWYQQALGQGPEFLTYFQNEAQLDKSGLPSDRFFAERPEGSVSTLKIQRTQQEDSAVYLCATTSGTSNEQFFGPGTRLTVL.

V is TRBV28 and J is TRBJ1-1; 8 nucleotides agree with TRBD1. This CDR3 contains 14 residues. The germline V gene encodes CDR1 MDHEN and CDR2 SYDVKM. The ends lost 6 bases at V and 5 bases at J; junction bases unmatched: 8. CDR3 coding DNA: TGTGCCAGCAGGGTTCAGGGGGCGCGGACTGAAGCTTTCTTT. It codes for CASRVQGARTEAFF. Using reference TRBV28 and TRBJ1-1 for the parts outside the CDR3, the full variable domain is DVKVTQSSRYLVKRTGEKVFLECVQDMDHENMFWYRQDPGLGLRLIYFSYDVKMKEKGDIPEGYSVSREKKERFSLILESASTNQTSMYLCASRVQGARTEAFFGQGTRLTVV.

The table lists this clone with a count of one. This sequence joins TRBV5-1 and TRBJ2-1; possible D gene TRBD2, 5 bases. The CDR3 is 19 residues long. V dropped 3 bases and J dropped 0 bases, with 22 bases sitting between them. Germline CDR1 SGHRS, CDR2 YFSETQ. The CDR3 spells CASSSTRYPPSRSYNEQFF. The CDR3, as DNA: TGCGCCAGCAGCTCGACCCGATACCCACCTAGCCGCTCCTACAATGAGCAGTTCTTC.

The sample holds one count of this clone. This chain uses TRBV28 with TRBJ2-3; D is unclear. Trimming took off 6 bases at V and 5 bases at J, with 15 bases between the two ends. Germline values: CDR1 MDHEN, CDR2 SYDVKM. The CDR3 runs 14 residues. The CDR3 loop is CASSPPITGDTQYF. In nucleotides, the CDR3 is TGTGCCAGCAGCCCCCCGATTACGGGAGATACGCAGTATTTT.

CDR3 nucleotide sequence: TGTGCCAGCAGCCAAGAAAGCGGGCCTAACACCGGGGAGCTGTTTTTT. It translates to CASSQESGPNTGELFF. This chain connects TRBV4-2 to TRBJ2-2, with D possibly being TRBD2 (6 bases). CDR3 length equals 16 residues. The V gene lost 0 bases and the J gene lost 2 bases, with 10 bases spanning the gap. Looked up from germline, CDR1 is LGHNA and CDR2 is YNFKEQ.